Below are 10 T cell receptor beta chains sequenced from a single sample in a study of CD8 T cells in Susac syndrome. RNA totalling about 0.45 to 1 ug underwent reverse transcription with random hexamers. Each CDR3 protein is one row after TCRdb ran MiXCR on the immunoSEQ multiplex PCR reads. Counted here are around 100,000 distinct CDR3 sequences, around 96% occurring once; the ten biggest clones make up 0.3%. The source material was CD8+ T cells from PBMCs. The receptors were gathered from a human donor with Susac syndrome.

This clonotype was recorded only once. This sequence joins TRBV5-6 and TRBJ2-5; 8 bases are a match to TRBD1. The germline CDR1 and CDR2 sequences are SGHDT and YYEEEE. This CDR3 is 11 amino acids long. V shed 2 bases, J shed 10 bases, and the junction held 1 base outside the gene matches. CDR3 amino acids: CASSFGQGQYF. The CDR3 DNA sequence: TGTGCCAGCAGCTTCGGACAGGGCCAGTACTTC.

The CDR3 is CAISETVGTDTQYF. CDR3 bases: TGTGCCATCAGTGAAACAGTGGGCACAGATACGCAGTATTTT. V gene TRBV10-3 combines with J gene TRBJ2-3, with D unresolved. Germline lookup yields CDR1 ENHRY and CDR2 SYGVKD. This CDR3 spans 14 amino acids. V lost 3 bases and J 1 base, leaving 8 bases between the germline ends.

The chain links TRBV25-1 to TRBJ2-1, with D perhaps matching TRBD1 (5 bases). The germline CDR1 and CDR2 sequences are MGHDK and SYGVNS. Trimming cost V 10 bases and J 10 bases, with 14 bases left between them. The CDR3 is made up of 11 amino acids. Here the CDR3 DNA reads TGTGCCACCTTCGACAGTTCAGAGCAGTTCTTC. Protein: CATFDSSEQFF.

This rearrangement joins TRBV11-2 to TRBJ2-1; 11 positions agree with TRBD2. CDR1 is SGHAT, CDR2 FQNNGV, per germline. V lost 6 bases, J lost 3 bases, and 4 bases stayed unmatched. The CDR3 spans 15 residues. The DNA for the CDR3 is TGTGCCAGCAGACCCGGGACTAGCGGCTACAATGAGCAGTTCTTC. It codes for CASRPGTSGYNEQFF.

J is TRBJ2-1 and V is TRBV15; D may be TRBD1 or TRBD2 (5 bases each). V was cut by 0 bases and J by 8 bases, with 17 bases left in between. The germline V gene has CDR1 LNHNV and CDR2 YYDKDF (reference sequence). The CDR3 sequence is 16 residues long. CDR3 in amino acids: CATSRDRGSNGDEQFF. CDR3 coding DNA: TGTGCCACCAGCAGAGATAGGGGCAGCAACGGGGATGAGCAGTTCTTC.

The rearrangement joins TRBV20-1 to TRBJ2-4; D is uncertain. Germline V CDR1 and CDR2: DFQATT, SNEGSKA (reference sequence). CDR3 size: 14 residues. V was clipped by 2 bases and J by 6 bases, with 14 bases between them. CDR3 DNA: TGCAGTGCTAGACCCGATGCTAAAGGAAACATTCAGTACTTC. Translating gives CSARPDAKGNIQYF.

This chain links TRBV27 with TRBJ2-7, with 8 bases matching TRBD1. The CDR3 is made up of 14 amino acids. Looked up from germline, CDR1 is MNHEY and CDR2 is SMNVEV (reference sequence). Trimming cost V 8 bases and J 0 bases; bases outside gene matches: 6. CDR3 in amino acids: CASGTTGVSYEQYF. The CDR3 DNA sequence: TGTGCCAGCGGCACGACAGGGGTCTCCTACGAGCAGTACTTC.

The V and J genes are TRBV19 and TRBJ1-6; 7 bases are shared with TRBD1. J was trimmed by 15 bases and V by 4 bases; bases with no gene match: 12. The germline gives CDR1 LNHDA, CDR2 SQIVND (reference sequence). The CDR3 is made up of 14 amino acids. The CDR3 DNA reads TGTGCCAGTAGTACCGACAGGGAACCCCCACTCCTCCACTTT. Protein product: CASSTDREPPLLHF.

V gene TRBV2 combines with J gene TRBJ2-1, with D perhaps matching TRBD1 or TRBD2 (5 bases each). Deletions cut 6 bases from V and 5 bases from J, with 20 bases between. The CDR3 loop spans 16 amino acids. CDR1 and CDR2 (germline): SNHLY, FYNNEI. DNA for the CDR3: TGTGCCAGCAGGGAAAGGGGAGTTGCCCTGAACAATGAGCAGTTCTTC. The encoded protein is CASRERGVALNNEQFF.

CDR3 residues: CASSRDWRDEQYF. CDR3 nucleotide sequence: TGTGCCAGCAGTCGGGACTGGCGGGACGAGCAGTACTTC. This chain joins TRBV12-3 or TRBV12-4 and TRBJ2-7, with a tentative D call TRBD2 (6 bases). Trimming took off 5 bases at V and 5 bases at J, with 13 bases between the two ends. This CDR3 is 13 amino acids long.